The clone carrying this T cell receptor beta chain was detected a few times. Its matching antigen is unknown. The CDR3 contains 15 residues. V lost 5 bases and J 7 bases, leaving 18 bases between the germline ends. Germline V lookup: CDR1 SGHTA, CDR2 FQGNSA. The data were taken from a study of vaccination and CD4 T cells after COVID-19. General observations from the study: Researchers report that 304 of 307 vaccine-specific clones in convalescent patients proved spike mono-reactive.

Documented time point: late sampling 161 to 241 days after vaccination in three convalescent patients. TCRdb re-called the PCR reads through MiXCR, storing one row per CDR3 protein. The data contain 28,000 or so distinct CDR3 sequences, 50% of them singletons. This clonotype was sampled from a human donor who had recovered from COVID-19. J is TRBJ1-5 and V is TRBV7-2; possibly TRBD1 for D (6 bases). The specimen comprised CD4+ T cells from blood, sampled about 7 months after SARS-CoV-2 vaccination. The CDR3, as DNA: TGTGCCAGCAGCGTGAGATCAGGCAGGGGCCAGCCCCAGCATTTT. Its protein is CASSVRSGRGQPQHF. The entire variable domain, with the rest obtained from reference TRBV7-2 and TRBJ1-5, is as follows: GAGVSQSPSNKVTEKGKDVELRCDPISGHTALYWYRQSLGQGLEFLIYFQGNSAPDKSGLPSDRFSAERTGGSVSTLTIQRTQQEDSAVYLCASSVRSGRGQPQHFGDGTRLSIL.